The clone carrying this T cell receptor beta chain has more than one count but fewer than ten. Its specificity is not known. This CDR3 has 14 amino acids. The germline V gene has CDR1 SEHNR and CDR2 FQNEAQ (reference sequence). V was cut by 2 bases and J by 0 bases, with 7 bases left in between. The sample originates from a study of cytomegalovirus exposure and HLA in healthy donors. 60 Vbeta and 13 Jbeta primers were used in PCR. The table came from immunoSEQ multiplex PCR; TCRdb's copy has only in-frame clones and leaves some out. The data contain a few hundred thousand clones, around 79% of them seen just once; the ten biggest clones take up 0.22%. Overall study findings and caveats: Sequencing likely caused a cluster of highly shared sequence variants.

The receptor was isolated from a girl between 2 and 10 years old in good health and CMV-seronegative. Sequencing input: PBMCs. The chain carries TRBV7-9 and TRBJ1-1; D call uncertain. CDR3 bases: TGTGCCAGCAGCTTAATACGGGTGAACACTGAAGCTTTCTTT. It encodes CASSLIRVNTEAFF.